Included here is one TCR beta chain sequence, with context. J was trimmed by 0 bases and V by 7 bases; bases with no gene match: 7. Germline CDR1 is MNHNS and CDR2 is SASEGT. The CDR3 length is 15 residues. This entry comes from a study of shared clonotypes between healthy human individuals. Generated by immunoSEQ multiplex PCR, the TCRdb table keeps only in-frame clones and is missing some. The data hold about 2,500,000 clones, with around 94% observed a single time. The rearrangement joins TRBV6-1 to TRBJ2-7; the match to TRBD2 covers 9 bases. The sequenced sample consisted of naive CD4+ T cells sorted from blood. Subset of the sample: CD45RA+ positively selected. The clonotype originates from a man aged 18-30 years in good health. The DNA of the CDR3 is TGTGCCAGCACCCGGGAGCGGGGGGCCTCCTACGAGCAGTACTTC. Translating it yields CASTRERGASYEQYF.